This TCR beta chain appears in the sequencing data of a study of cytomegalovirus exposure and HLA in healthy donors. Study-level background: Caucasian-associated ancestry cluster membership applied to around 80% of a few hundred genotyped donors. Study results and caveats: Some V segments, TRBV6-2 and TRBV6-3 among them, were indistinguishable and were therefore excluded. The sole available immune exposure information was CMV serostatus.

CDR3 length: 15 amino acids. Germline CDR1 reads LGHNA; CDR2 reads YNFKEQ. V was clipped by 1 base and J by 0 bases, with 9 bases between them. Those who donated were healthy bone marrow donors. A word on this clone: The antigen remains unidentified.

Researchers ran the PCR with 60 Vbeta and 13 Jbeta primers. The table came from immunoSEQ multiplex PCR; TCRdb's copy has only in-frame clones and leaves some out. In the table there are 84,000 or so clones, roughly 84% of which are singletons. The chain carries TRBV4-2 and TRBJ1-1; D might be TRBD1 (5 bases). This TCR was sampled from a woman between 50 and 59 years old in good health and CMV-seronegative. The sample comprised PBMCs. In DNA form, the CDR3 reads TGTGCCAGCAGCCAAGGGGGGGGATTGAACACTGAAGCTTTCTTT. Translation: CASSQGGGLNTEAFF.